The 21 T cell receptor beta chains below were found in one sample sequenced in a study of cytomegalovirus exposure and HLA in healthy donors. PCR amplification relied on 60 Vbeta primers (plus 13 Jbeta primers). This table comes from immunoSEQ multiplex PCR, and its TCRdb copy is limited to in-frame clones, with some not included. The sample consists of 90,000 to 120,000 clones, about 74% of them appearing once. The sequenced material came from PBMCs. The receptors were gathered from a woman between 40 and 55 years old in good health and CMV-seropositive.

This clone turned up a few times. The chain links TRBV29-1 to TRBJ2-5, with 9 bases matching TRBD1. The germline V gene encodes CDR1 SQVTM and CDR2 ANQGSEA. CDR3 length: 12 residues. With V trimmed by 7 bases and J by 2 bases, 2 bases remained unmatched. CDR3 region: CSGGQGQETQYF. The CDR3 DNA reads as TGCAGCGGTGGACAGGGGCAAGAGACCCAGTACTTC.

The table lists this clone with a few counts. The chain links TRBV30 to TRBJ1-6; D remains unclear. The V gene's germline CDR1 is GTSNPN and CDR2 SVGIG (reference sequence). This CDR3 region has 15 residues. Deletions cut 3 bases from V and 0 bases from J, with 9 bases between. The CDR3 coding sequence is TGTGCCTGGAGGAGGGATAGCTCCTATAATTCACCCCTCCACTTT. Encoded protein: CAWRRDSSYNSPLHF.

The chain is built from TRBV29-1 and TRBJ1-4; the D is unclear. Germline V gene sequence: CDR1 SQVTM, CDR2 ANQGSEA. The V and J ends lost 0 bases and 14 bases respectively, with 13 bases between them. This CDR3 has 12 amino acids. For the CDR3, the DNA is TGCAGCGTTGAAGATCTAAAGTCCGAGCTGTTTTTT. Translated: CSVEDLKSELFF.

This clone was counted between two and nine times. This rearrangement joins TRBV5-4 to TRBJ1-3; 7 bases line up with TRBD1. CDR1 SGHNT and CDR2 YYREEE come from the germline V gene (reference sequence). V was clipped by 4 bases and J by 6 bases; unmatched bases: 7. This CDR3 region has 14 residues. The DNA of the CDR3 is TGTGCCAGCAGCGTGACAGGGCTCGAAAACACCATATATTTT. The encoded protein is CASSVTGLENTIYF.

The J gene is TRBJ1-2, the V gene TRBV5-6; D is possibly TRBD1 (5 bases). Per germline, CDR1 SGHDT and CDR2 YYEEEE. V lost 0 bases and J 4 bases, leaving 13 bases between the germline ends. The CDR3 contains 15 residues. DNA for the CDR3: TGTGCCAGCAGCTTGGCCGTCAGGGAAAGCTATGGCTACACCTTC. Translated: CASSLAVRESYGYTF.

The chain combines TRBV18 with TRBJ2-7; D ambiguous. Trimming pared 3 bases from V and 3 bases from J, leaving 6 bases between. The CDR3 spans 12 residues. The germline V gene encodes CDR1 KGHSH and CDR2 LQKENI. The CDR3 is CASSPNSYEQYF. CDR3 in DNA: TGTGCCAGCTCACCGAACAGCTACGAGCAGTACTTC.

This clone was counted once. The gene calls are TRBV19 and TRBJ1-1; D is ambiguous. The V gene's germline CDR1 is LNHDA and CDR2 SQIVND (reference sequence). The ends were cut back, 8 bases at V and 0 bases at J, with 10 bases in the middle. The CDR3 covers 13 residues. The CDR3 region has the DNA TGTGCCAGTTCCACAAATTTGAACACTGAAGCTTTCTTT. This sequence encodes CASSTNLNTEAFF.

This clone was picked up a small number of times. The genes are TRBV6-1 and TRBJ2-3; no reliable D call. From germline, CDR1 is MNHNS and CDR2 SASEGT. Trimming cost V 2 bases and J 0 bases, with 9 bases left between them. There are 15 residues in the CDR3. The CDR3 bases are TGTGCCAGCAGTGAACCCGGTATGAGCACAGATACGCAGTATTTT. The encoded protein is CASSEPGMSTDTQYF.

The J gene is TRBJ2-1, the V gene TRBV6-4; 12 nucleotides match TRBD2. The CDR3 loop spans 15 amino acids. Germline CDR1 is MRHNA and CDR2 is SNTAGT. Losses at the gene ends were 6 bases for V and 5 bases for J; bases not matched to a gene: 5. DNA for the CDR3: TGTGCCAGCAGCTCTAGCGGGGGGGAAGACAATGAGCAGTTCTTC. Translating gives CASSSSGGEDNEQFF.

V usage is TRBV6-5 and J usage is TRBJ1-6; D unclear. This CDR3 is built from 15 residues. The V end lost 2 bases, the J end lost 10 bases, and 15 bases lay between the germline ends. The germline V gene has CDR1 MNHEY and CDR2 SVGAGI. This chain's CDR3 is CASSYGRERVSPLHF. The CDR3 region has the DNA TGTGCCAGCAGTTACGGAAGGGAGAGGGTCTCACCCCTCCACTTT.

CDR3 residues: CAARQTNTEAFF. The CDR3 DNA reads as TGTGCCGCCCGACAGACGAACACTGAAGCTTTCTTT. V is TRBV10-3 and J is TRBJ1-1, with D possibly being TRBD1 (5 bases). Germline values: CDR1 ENHRY, CDR2 SYGVKD. The CDR3 sequence is 12 residues long. The V end lost 11 bases, the J end lost 1 base, and 11 bases lay between the germline ends.

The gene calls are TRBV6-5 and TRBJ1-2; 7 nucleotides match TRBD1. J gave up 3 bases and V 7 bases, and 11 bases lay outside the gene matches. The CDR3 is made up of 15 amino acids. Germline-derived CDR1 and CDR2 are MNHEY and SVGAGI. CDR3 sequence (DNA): TGTGCCAGCACCCTTACCGGGACAGACTACTATGGCTACACCTTC. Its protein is CASTLTGTDYYGYTF.

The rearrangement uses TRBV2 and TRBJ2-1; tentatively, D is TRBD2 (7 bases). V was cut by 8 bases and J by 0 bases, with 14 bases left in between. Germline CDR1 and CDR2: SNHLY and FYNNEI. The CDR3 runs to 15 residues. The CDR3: CASGGARASYNEQFF. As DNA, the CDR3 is TGTGCCAGCGGGGGGGCAAGGGCCTCCTACAATGAGCAGTTCTTC.

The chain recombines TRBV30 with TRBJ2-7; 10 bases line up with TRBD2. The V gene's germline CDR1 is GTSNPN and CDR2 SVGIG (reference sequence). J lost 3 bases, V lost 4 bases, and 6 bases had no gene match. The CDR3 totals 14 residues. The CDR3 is CAWKFGTSVYEQYF. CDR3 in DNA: TGTGCCTGGAAATTTGGGACTAGCGTCTACGAGCAGTACTTC.

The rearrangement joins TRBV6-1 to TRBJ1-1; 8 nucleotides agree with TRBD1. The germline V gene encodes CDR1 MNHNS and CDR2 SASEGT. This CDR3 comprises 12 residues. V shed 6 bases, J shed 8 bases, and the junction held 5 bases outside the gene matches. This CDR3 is CASSQTGVEAFF. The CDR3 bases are TGTGCCAGCAGCCAGACAGGGGTCGAAGCTTTCTTT.

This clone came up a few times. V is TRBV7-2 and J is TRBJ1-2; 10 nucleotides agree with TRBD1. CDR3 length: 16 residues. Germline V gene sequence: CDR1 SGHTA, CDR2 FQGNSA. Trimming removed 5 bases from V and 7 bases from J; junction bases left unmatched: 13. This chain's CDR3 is CASSPDRGRTPAGYTF. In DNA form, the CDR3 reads TGTGCCAGCAGCCCCGACAGGGGGCGGACCCCCGCTGGCTACACCTTC.

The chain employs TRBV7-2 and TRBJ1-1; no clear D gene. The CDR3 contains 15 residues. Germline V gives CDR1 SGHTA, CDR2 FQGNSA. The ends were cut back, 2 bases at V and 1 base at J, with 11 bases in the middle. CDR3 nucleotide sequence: TGTGCCAGCAGCTTAAGAAAGGCAGGGAACACTGAAGCTTTCTTT. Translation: CASSLRKAGNTEAFF.

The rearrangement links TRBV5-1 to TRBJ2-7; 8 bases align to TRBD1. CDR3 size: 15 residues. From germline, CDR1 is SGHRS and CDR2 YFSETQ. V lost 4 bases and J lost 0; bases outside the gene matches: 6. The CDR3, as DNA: TGCGCCAGCAGCCCGGGACAGGACTTCTCCTACGAGCAGTACTTC. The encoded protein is CASSPGQDFSYEQYF.

In DNA, the CDR3 is TGTGCCAGCAGCTTGGGGGGTCCCTACAATGAGCAGTTCTTC. Encoded protein: CASSLGGPYNEQFF. The chain carries TRBV7-9 and TRBJ2-1; D is possibly TRBD2 (6 bases). CDR1 and CDR2 (germline): SEHNR, FQNEAQ (reference sequence). This CDR3 region has 14 residues. V lost 3 bases and J lost 2, with 8 bases in between.

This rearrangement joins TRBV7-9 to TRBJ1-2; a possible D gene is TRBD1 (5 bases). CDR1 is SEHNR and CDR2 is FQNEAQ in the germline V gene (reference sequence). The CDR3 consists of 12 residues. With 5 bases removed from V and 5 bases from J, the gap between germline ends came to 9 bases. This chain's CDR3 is CASSRGGYGYTF. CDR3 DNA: TGTGCCAGCAGCCGGGGGGGTTATGGCTACACCTTC.

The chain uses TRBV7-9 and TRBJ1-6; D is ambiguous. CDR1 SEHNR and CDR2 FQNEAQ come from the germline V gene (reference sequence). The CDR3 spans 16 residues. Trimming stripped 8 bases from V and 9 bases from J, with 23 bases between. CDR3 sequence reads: CASGSGSSLGISPLHF. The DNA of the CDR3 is TGTGCCAGCGGATCCGGGTCCTCCCTTGGAATTTCACCCCTCCACTTT.